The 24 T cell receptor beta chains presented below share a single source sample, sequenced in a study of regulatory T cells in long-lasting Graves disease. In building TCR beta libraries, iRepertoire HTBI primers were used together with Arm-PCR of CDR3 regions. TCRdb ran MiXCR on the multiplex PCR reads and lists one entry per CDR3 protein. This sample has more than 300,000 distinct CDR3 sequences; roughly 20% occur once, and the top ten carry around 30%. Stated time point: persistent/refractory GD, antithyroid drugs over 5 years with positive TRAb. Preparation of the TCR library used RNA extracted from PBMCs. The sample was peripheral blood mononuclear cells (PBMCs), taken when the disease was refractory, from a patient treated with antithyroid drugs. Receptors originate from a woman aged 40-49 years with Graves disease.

CDR3 protein: CASSGFLAVPGTGNYEQYF. The CDR3 DNA follows: TGTGCCAGCAGCGGATTCCTGGCGGTACCCGGGACAGGGAATTACGAGCAGTACTTC. This chain connects TRBV11-2 to TRBJ2-7; 9 positions match TRBD1. Germline CDR1 is SGHAT and CDR2 is FQNNGV. The CDR3 has 19 residues. Trimming took 5 bases from V and 4 from J; bases not matched to a gene: 21.

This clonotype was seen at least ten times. The CDR3 reads CSAGSYEQYF. CDR3 nucleotides: TGCAGTGCTGGGTCCTACGAGCAGTACTTC. This chain links TRBV20-1 with TRBJ2-7; no reliable D call. The CDR3 is 10 residues long. Trimming cost V 5 bases and J 1 base, with 3 bases left between them. Germline CDR1 is DFQATT and CDR2 is SNEGSKA (reference sequence).

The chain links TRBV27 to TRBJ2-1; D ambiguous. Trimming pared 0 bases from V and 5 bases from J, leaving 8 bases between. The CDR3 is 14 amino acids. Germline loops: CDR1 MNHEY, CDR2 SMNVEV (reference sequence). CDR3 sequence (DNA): TGTGCCAGCAGTTTATCAATCAGTAACAATGAGCAGTTCTTC. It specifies CASSLSISNNEQFF.

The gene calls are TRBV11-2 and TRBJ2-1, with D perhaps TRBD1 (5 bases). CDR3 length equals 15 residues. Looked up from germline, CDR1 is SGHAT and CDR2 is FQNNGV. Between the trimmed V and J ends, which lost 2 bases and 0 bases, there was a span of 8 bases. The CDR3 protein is CASSLQGLSYNEQFF. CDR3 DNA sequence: TGTGCCAGCAGCTTACAGGGCCTCTCCTACAATGAGCAGTTCTTC.

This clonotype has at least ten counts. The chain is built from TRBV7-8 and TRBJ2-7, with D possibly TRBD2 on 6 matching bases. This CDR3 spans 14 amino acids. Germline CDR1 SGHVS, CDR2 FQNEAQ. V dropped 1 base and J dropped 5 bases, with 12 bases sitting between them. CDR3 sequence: CASSLVEGRDEQYF. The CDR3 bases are TGTGCCAGCAGCTTAGTGGAGGGGCGGGACGAGCAGTACTTC.

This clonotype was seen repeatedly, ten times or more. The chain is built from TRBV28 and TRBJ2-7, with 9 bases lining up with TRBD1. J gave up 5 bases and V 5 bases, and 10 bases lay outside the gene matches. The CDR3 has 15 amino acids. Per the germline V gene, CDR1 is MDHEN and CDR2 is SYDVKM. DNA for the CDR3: TGTGCCAGCAGTACCGCGACAGGGGGGATTGACGAGCAGTACTTC. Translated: CASSTATGGIDEQYF.

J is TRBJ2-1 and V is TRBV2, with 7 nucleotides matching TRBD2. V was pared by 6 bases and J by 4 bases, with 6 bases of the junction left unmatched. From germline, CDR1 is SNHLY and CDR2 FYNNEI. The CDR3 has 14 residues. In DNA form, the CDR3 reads TGTGCCAGCAGGGGCGGGGGAGATTACAATGAGCAGTTCTTC. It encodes CASRGGGDYNEQFF. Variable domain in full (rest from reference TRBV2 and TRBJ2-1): EPEVTQTPSHQVTQMGQEVILRCVPISNHLYFYWYRQILGQKVEFLVSFYNNEISEKSEIFDDQFSVERPDGSNFTLKIRSTKLEDSAMYFCASRGGGDYNEQFFGPGTRLTVL.

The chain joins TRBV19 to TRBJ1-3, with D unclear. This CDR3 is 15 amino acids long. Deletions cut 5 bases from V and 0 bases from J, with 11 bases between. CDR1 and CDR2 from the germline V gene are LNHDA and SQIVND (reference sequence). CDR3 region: CASSPGAHSGNTIYF. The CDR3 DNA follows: TGTGCCAGTAGTCCCGGTGCGCACTCTGGAAACACCATATATTTT.

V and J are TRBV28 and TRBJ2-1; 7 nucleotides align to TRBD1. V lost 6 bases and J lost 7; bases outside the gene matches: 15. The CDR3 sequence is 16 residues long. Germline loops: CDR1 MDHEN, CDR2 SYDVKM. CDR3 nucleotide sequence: TGTGCCAGCAGCGAAGAACAGGGGATAAGGAGGAATGAGCAGTTCTTC. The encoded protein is CASSEEQGIRRNEQFF. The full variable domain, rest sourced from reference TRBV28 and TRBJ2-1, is DVKVTQSSRYLVKRTGEKVFLECVQDMDHENMFWYRQDPGLGLRLIYFSYDVKMKEKGDIPEGYSVSREKKERFSLILESASTNQTSMYLCASSEEQGIRRNEQFFGPGTRLTVL.

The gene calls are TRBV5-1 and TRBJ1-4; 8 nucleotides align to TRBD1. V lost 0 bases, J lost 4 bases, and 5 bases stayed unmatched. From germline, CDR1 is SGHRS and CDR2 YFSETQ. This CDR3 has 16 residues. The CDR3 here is CASSLGPGQDNEKLFF. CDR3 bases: TGCGCCAGCAGCTTGGGTCCGGGACAGGATAATGAAAAACTGTTTTTT.

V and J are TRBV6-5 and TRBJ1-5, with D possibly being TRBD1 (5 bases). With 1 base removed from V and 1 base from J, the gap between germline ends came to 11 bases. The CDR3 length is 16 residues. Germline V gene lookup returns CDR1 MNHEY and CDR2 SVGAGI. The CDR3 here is CASSYLIWGSNQPQHF. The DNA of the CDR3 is TGTGCCAGCAGTTACTTAATCTGGGGCAGCAATCAGCCCCAGCATTTT.

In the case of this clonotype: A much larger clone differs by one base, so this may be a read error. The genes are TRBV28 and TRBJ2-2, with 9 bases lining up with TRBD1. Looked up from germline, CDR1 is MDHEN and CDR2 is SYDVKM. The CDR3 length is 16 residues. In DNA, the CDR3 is TGTGCCAGCAGTCGGTCCGGGACAGGGAACACCGGGGAGCTGTCTTTT. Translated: CASSRSGTGNTGELSF.

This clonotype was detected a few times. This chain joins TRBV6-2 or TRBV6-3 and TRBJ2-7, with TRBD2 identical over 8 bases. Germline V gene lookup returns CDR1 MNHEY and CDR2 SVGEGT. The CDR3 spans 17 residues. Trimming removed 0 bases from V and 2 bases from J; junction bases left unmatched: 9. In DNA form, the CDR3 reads TGTGCCAGCAGTTACTCGAATCTAGCGGGCCAAACCTACGAGCAGTACTTC. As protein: CASSYSNLAGQTYEQYF.

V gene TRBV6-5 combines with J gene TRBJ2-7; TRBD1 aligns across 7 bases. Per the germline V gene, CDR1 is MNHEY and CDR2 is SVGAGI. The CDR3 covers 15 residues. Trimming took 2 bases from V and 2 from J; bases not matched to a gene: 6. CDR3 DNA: TGTGCCAGCAGTTACCCCGGACAGGTCCCCTACGAGCAGTACTTC. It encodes CASSYPGQVPYEQYF.

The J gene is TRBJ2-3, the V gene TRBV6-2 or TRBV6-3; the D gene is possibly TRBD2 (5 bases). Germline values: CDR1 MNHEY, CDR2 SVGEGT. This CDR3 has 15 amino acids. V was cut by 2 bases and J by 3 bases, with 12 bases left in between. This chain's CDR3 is CASSYASYPTDTQYF. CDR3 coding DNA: TGTGCCAGCAGTTACGCTAGCTATCCTACAGATACGCAGTATTTT.

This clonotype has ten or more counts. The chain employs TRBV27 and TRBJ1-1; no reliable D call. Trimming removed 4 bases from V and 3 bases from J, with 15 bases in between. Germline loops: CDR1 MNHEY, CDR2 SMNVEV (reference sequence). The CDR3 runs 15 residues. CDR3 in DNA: TGTGCCAGCAGTTCTGAGTCCCGAGGGTACACTGAAGCTTTCTTT. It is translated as CASSSESRGYTEAFF.

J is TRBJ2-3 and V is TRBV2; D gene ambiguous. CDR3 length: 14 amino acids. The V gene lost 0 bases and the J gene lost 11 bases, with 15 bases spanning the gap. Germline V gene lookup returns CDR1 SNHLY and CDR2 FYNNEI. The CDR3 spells CASSEAPVRPGQYF. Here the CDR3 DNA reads TGTGCCAGCAGTGAAGCCCCAGTGCGTCCCGGGCAGTATTTT.

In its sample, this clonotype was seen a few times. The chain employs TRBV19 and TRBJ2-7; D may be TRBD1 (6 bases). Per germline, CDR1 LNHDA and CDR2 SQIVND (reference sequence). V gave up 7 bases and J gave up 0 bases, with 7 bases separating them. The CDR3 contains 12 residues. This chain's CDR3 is CASTGASYEQYF. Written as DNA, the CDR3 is TGTGCCAGTACAGGGGCCTCCTACGAGCAGTACTTC. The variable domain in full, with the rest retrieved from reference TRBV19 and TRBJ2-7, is DGGITQSPKYLFRKEGQNVTLSCEQNLNHDAMYWYRQDPGQGLRLIYYSQIVNDFQKGDIAEGYSVSREKKESFPLTVTSAQKNPTAFYLCASTGASYEQYFGPGTRLTVT.

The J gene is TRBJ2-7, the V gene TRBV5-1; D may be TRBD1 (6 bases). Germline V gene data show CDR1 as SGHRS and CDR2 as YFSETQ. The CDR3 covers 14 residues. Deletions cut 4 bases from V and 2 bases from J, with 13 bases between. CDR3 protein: CASSGWTVPYEQYF. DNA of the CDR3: TGCGCCAGCAGCGGCTGGACAGTACCCTACGAGCAGTACTTC.

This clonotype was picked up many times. CDR3 in DNA: TGTGCCAGCAGTTGGCACTTCGAATCCAATCAGCCCCAGCATTTT. Translating it yields CASSWHFESNQPQHF. V and J are TRBV12-3 or TRBV12-4 and TRBJ1-5, with D hard to call. The length of the CDR3 is 15 residues. Trimming stripped 4 bases from V and 3 bases from J, with 13 bases between.

The CDR3 nucleotides read TGTGCCAGCAGCTTGGAGGCTAGCGGGAGGTCAGGGACCCAGTACTTC. Amino acids: CASSLEASGRSGTQYF. The chain recombines TRBV5-6 with TRBJ2-5, with 11 bases matching TRBD2. The CDR3 consists of 16 residues. Trimming at V came to 0 bases and at J to 7 bases, leaving 8 bases not matched to a gene. From germline, CDR1 is SGHDT and CDR2 YYEEEE.

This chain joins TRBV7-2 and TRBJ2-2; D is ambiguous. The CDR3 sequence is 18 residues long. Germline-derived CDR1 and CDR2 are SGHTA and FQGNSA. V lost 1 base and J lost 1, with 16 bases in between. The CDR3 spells CASSLDWADWLNTGELFF. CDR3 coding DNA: TGTGCCAGCAGCTTAGATTGGGCCGACTGGTTGAACACCGGGGAGCTGTTTTTT. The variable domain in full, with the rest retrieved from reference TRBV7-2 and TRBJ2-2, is GAGVSQSPSNKVTEKGKDVELRCDPISGHTALYWYRQSLGQGLEFLIYFQGNSAPDKSGLPSDRFSAERTGGSVSTLTIQRTQQEDSAVYLCASSLDWADWLNTGELFFGEGSRLTVL.

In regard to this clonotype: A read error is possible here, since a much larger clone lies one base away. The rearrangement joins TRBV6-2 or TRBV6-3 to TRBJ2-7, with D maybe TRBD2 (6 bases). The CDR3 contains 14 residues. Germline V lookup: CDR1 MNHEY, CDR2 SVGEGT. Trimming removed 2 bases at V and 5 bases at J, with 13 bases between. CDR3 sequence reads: CASSYLSGWDEQYF. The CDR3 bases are TGTGCCAGCAGTTACCTCAGCGGGTGGGACGAGCAGTACTTC.

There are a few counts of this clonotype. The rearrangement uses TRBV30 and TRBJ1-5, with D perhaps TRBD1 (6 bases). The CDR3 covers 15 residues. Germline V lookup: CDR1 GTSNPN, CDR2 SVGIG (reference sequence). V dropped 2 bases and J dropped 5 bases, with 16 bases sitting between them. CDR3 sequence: CAWSRSGGAYQPQHF. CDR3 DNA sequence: TGTGCCTGGAGTCGGTCCGGGGGCGCATATCAGCCCCAGCATTTT.